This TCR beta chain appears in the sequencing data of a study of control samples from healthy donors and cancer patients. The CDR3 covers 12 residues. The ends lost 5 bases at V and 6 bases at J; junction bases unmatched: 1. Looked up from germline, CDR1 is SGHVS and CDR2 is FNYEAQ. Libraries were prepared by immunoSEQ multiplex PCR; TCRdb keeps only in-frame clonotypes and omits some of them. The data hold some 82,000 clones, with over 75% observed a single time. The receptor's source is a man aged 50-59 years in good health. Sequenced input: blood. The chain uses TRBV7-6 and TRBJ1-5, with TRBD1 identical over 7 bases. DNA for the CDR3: TGTGCCAGCAGCCGACAGGGTCAGCCCCAGCATTTT. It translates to CASSRQGQPQHF.